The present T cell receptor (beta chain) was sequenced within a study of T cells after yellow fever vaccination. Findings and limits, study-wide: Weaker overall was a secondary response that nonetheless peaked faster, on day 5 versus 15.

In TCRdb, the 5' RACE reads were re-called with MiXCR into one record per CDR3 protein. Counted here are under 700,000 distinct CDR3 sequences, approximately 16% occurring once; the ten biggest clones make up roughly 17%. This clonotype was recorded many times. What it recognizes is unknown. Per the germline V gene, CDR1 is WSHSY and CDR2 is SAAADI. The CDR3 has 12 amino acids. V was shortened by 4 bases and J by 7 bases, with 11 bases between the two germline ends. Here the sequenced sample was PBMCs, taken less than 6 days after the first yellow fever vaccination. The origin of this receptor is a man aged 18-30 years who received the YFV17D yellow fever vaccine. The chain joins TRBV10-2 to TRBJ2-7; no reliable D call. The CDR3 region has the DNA TGCGCCAGCAGTGGTAGCTATGCTGAGCAGTACGTC. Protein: CASSGSYAEQYV.